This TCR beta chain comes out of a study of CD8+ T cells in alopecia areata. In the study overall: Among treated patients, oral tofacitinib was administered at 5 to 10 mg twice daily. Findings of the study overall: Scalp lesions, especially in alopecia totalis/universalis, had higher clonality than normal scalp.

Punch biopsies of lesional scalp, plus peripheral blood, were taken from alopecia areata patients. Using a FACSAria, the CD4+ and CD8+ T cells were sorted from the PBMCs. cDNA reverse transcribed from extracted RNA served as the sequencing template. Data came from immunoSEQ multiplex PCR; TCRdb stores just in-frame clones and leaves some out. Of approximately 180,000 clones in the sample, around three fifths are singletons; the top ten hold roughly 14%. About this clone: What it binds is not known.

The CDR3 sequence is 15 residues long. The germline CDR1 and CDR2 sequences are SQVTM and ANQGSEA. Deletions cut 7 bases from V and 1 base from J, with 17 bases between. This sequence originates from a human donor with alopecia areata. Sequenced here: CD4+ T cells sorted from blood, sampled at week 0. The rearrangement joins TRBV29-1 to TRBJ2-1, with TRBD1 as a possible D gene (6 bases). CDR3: CSAATGTTSYNEQFF. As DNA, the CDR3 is TGCAGCGCCGCTACCGGGACAACATCCTACAATGAGCAGTTCTTC.